This T cell receptor beta chain stems from a study of control samples from healthy donors and cancer patients. The protocol was immunoSEQ multiplex PCR, while the TCRdb copy is restricted to in-frame clones and leaves out a portion. This table holds 80,000 to 100,000 clones, roughly 92% found once. CDR3 length: 14 amino acids. CDR1 is MNHEY and CDR2 is SVGAGI in the germline V gene. Trimming took off 6 bases at V and 0 bases at J, with 11 bases between the two ends. The chain uses TRBV6-5 and TRBJ1-1, with D possibly TRBD1 on 5 matching bases. This TCR derives from a human donor in good health. The donor label of this sample is uncertain. The sequenced sample consisted of blood. CDR3 nucleotides: TGTGCCAGCAGCTCGAAAGGGGTGAACACTGAAGCTTTCTTT. This sequence encodes CASSSKGVNTEAFF.